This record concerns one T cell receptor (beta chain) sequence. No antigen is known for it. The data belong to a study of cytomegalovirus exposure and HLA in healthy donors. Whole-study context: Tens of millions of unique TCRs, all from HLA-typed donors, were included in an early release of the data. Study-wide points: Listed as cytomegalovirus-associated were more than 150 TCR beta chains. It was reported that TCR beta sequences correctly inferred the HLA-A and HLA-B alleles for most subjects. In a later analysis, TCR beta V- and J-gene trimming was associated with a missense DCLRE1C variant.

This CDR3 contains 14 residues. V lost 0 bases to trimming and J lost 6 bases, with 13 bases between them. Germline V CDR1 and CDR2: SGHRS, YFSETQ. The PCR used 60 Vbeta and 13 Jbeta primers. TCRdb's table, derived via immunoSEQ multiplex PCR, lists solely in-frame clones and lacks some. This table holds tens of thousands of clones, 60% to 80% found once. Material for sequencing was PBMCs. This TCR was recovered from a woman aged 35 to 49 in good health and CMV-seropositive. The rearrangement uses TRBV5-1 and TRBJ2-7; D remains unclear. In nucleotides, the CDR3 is TGCGCCAGCAGCTTGGTCGAGGTCTCGGGCGAGCAGTACTTC. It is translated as CASSLVEVSGEQYF. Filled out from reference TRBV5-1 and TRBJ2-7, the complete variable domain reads KAGVTQTPRYLIKTRGQQVTLSCSPISGHRSVSWYQQTPGQGLQFLFEYFSETQRNKGNFPGRFSGRQFSNSRSEMNVSTLELGDSALYLCASSLVEVSGEQYFGPGTRLTVT.